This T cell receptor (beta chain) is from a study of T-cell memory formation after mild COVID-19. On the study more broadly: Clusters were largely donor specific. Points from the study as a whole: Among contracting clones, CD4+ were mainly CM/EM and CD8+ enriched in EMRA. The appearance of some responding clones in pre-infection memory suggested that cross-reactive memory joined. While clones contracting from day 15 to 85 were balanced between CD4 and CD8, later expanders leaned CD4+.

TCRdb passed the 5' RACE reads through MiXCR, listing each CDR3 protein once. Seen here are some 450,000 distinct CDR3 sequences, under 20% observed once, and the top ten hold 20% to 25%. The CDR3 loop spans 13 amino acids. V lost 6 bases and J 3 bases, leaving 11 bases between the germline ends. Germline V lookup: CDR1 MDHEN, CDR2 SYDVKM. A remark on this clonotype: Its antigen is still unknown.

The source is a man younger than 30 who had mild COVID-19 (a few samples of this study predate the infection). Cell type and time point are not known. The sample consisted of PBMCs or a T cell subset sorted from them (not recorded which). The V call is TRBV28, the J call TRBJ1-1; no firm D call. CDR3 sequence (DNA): TGTGCCAGCAGCCCACAGACCCACACTGAAGCTTTCTTT. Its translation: CASSPQTHTEAFF.